The 7 T cell receptor beta chains below all came from one sample that was sequenced in a study of beta chain features in type 1 diabetes listed by TCRdb under 2018. Paper-wide results and their limitations: Type 1 diabetes patients showed a moderate but significant shortening of TCRB CDR3 length in all four CD4+ subsets.

The protocol used for the library was the immunoSEQ multiplex PCR assay. The entire amount of isolated RNA was reverse transcribed using the High Capacity cDNA Reverse Transcription Kit, so the sequenced TCRB transcripts were expressed ones. The clones in this table, taken by TCRdb from immuneACCESS, are in-frame only. Not every clone is retained; where verified, under half of the shortfall comes from an unresolved V gene, and the cause of the rest is unknown. Recorded for this sample are 100,000 to 150,000 clones; around 15% of them occurred a single time. Of the sample, around 2.6% falls within the top ten clones. These receptors have no known antigen. The sequenced material came from central memory CD4+ T cells from blood. The receptors were gathered from a man in his late teens or twenties with type 1 diabetes.

V is TRBV11-2 and J is TRBJ2-1; D tentatively fits TRBD1 or TRBD2 (5 bases each). In germline, CDR1 is SGHAT, CDR2 FQNNGV. Trimming cost V 0 bases and J 7 bases, with 7 bases left between them. This CDR3 has 13 residues. The CDR3, as DNA: TGTGCCAGCAGCTTAGACAGGGAGAATGAGCAGTTCTTC. It encodes CASSLDRENEQFF.

The chain carries TRBV7-6 and TRBJ2-3; 11 nucleotides line up with TRBD2. V lost 3 bases to trimming and J lost 3 bases; unmatched junction nucleotides: 2. The CDR3 length is 15 residues. Looked up from germline, CDR1 is SGHVS and CDR2 is FNYEAQ. The CDR3, as DNA: TGTGCCAGCAGCTTTAGCGGGAGGGGGACAGATACGCAGTATTTT. It encodes CASSFSGRGTDTQYF.

This chain uses TRBV7-2 with TRBJ1-5; D remains unclear. The CDR3 totals 17 residues. V was clipped by 1 base and J by 1 base, with 14 bases between them. The germline V gene has CDR1 SGHTA and CDR2 FQGNSA. The CDR3 DNA reads as TGTGCCAGCAGCTTAGGGCCATTGGGATCCAGCAATCAGCCCCAGCATTTT. Its protein is CASSLGPLGSSNQPQHF.

This clone was counted a few times. CDR3 amino acids: CASSSQGSTDTQYF. CDR3 sequence (DNA): TGTGCCAGCAGCTCCCAGGGGAGCACAGATACGCAGTATTTT. This chain links TRBV4-2 with TRBJ2-3; the D gene is possibly TRBD1 (6 bases). The CDR3 runs 14 residues. Looked up from germline, CDR1 is LGHNA and CDR2 is YNFKEQ. V dropped 5 bases and J dropped 0 bases, with 9 bases sitting between them.

This clone was detected only a few times. This chain connects TRBV9 to TRBJ1-6; D is unclear. Trimming stripped 0 bases from V and 4 bases from J, with 11 bases between. Germline V gene data show CDR1 as SGDLS and CDR2 as YYNGEE. There are 16 residues in the CDR3. This CDR3 reads CASSVGTERYNSPLHF. Here the CDR3 DNA reads TGTGCCAGCAGCGTAGGTACAGAAAGGTATAATTCACCCCTCCACTTT.

The V call is TRBV30, the J call TRBJ2-5; the D gene is possibly TRBD1 (5 bases). There are 12 residues in the CDR3. The V gene's germline CDR1 is GTSNPN and CDR2 SVGIG (reference sequence). V shed 5 bases and J shed 1 base, with 8 bases lying between them. The CDR3 region is CAWHRTQETQYF. For the CDR3, the DNA is TGTGCCTGGCACAGGACCCAAGAGACCCAGTACTTC.

The chain is built from TRBV11-3 and TRBJ2-1; D is possibly TRBD1 or TRBD2 (7 bases each). This CDR3 is 18 amino acids long. The ends were cut back, 0 bases at V and 3 bases at J, with 18 bases in the middle. Looked up from germline, CDR1 is SGHNT and CDR2 is YENEEA. The CDR3 region has the DNA TGTGCCAGCAGCTTAGATCAGGGGGGGACCTCGGTCTACAATGAGCAGTTCTTC. As protein: CASSLDQGGTSVYNEQFF.